This T cell receptor beta chain originates from a study of T cell changes during pregnancy in multiple sclerosis. V trimming: 3 bases; J trimming: 4 bases; junction bases outside the gene matches: 3. Germline V CDR1 and CDR2: MNHEY, SMNVEV (reference sequence). The CDR3 totals 15 residues. TCRdb keeps only in-frame clones here, not all; method: immunoSEQ multiplex PCR. This table has 37,000 or so clones, approximately 94% appearing once. Sequences were derived from peripheral blood, sampled in the third trimester of pregnancy. The receptor was derived from a female donor with multiple sclerosis, enrolled in a pregnancy study. This sequence joins TRBV27 and TRBJ1-6, with TRBD1 matching 7 bases. The CDR3 loop reads CASSFGDRYNSPLHF. In nucleotides, the CDR3 is TGTGCCAGCAGTTTTGGGGACAGATATAATTCACCCCTCCACTTT.